The 16 T cell receptor beta chains below were found in one sample sequenced in a study of blood T cell repertoires in COVID-19. The protocol was immunoSEQ multiplex PCR, while the TCRdb copy is restricted to in-frame clones and leaves out a portion. The sample records around 200,000 clones, roughly 83% being singletons. The sample taken for sequencing was peripheral blood. These receptors all come from a woman aged 35 to 49 with COVID-19, enrolled during active disease.

The chain is built from TRBV2 and TRBJ2-5, with D perhaps TRBD2 (6 bases). CDR1 and CDR2 (germline): SNHLY, FYNNEI. This CDR3 is 16 amino acids long. V was trimmed by 0 bases and J by 0 bases, leaving 11 bases between them. The CDR3 sequence is CASSEAGAGNQETQYF. CDR3 bases: TGTGCCAGCAGTGAAGCTGGCGCGGGAAACCAAGAGACCCAGTACTTC.

The chain links TRBV27 to TRBJ2-7, with a tentative D call TRBD2 (7 bases). CDR3 length: 15 amino acids. Trimming stripped 6 bases from V and 9 bases from J, with 24 bases between. Germline assignment: CDR1 MNHEY and CDR2 SMNVEV (reference sequence). CDR3 in DNA: TGTGCCAGCAGCGATTACGGGGGGAGGGGACATGGGCAGTACTTC. It is translated as CASSDYGGRGHGQYF.

This chain links TRBV14 with TRBJ2-1; the D gene is possibly TRBD2 (5 bases). Trimming left V 2 bases short and J 15 bases short, with 17 bases between. From germline, CDR1 is SGHDN and CDR2 FVKESK. The CDR3 has 13 amino acids. The CDR3 DNA sequence: TGTGCCAGCAGCCAACTGAGGGAAGGGATGTTGTTCTTC. It yields the protein CASSQLREGMLFF. Using reference TRBV14 and TRBJ2-1 for the parts outside the CDR3, the full variable domain is EAGVTQFPSHSVIEKGQTVTLRCDPISGHDNLYWYRRVMGKEIKFLLHFVKESKQDESGMPNNRFLAERTGGTYSTLKVQPAELEDSGVYFCASSQLREGMLFFGPGTRLTVL.

The gene calls are TRBV6-6 and TRBJ1-5; no clear D. V lost 8 bases and J 2 bases, leaving 10 bases between the germline ends. Germline V CDR1 and CDR2: MNHNY, SVGAGI (reference sequence). This CDR3 region has 13 residues. The CDR3 loop reads CASRNRGNQPQHF. CDR3 bases: TGTGCCAGCCGTAATCGGGGCAATCAGCCCCAGCATTTT.

This chain uses TRBV7-3 with TRBJ2-2; no reliable D call. The CDR3 contains 14 residues. Germline assignment: CDR1 SGHTA and CDR2 FQGTGA. Trimming pared 4 bases from V and 4 bases from J, leaving 10 bases between. As DNA, the CDR3 is TGTGCCAGCAGCTCTGGCTCCTTCACCGGGGAGCTGTTTTTT. Translated: CASSSGSFTGELFF.

This chain joins TRBV11-2 and TRBJ2-3; 8 positions match TRBD2. Germline V gives CDR1 SGHAT, CDR2 FQNNGV. The CDR3 runs to 14 residues. Trimming removed 5 bases from V and 3 bases from J; junction bases left unmatched: 4. The CDR3 here is CASSPTSGTDTQYF. CDR3 bases: TGTGCCAGCAGCCCCACTAGCGGAACAGATACGCAGTATTTT.

This clone occurred once. V gene TRBV7-3 combines with J gene TRBJ1-1; D gene uncertain. The V end was cut by 5 bases, the J end by 0 bases, with 7 bases between. CDR3 length equals 13 residues. The germline V gene has CDR1 SGHTA and CDR2 FQGTGA. The CDR3 region is CASSPTMNTEAFF. In nucleotides, the CDR3 is TGTGCCAGCAGCCCTACTATGAACACTGAAGCTTTCTTT.

The chain uses TRBV10-2 and TRBJ2-7, with D maybe TRBD2 (5 bases). This CDR3 comprises 15 residues. V was clipped by 8 bases and J by 4 bases, with 21 bases between them. The V gene's germline CDR1 is WSHSY and CDR2 SAAADI. CDR3 in amino acids: CASLRGRSEGYEQYF. CDR3 bases: TGCGCCAGCCTCCGCGGGCGCTCAGAGGGTTACGAGCAGTACTTC.

This clone was seen just once. The chain recombines TRBV6-1 with TRBJ1-4; D might be TRBD1 (5 bases). The V gene's germline CDR1 is MNHNS and CDR2 SASEGT. The CDR3 is 15 residues long. Trimming removed 1 base at V and 7 bases at J, with 13 bases between. CDR3 region: CASSEVKPGFEKLFF. The CDR3 region has the DNA TGTGCCAGCAGTGAAGTAAAGCCAGGGTTTGAAAAACTGTTTTTT.

The V and J genes are TRBV4-3 and TRBJ2-3; 8 nucleotides agree with TRBD2. Germline CDR1 LGHNA, CDR2 YSLEER. V dropped 0 bases and J dropped 9; count of bases not matched to a gene: 8. The CDR3 has 15 residues. Here the CDR3 DNA reads TGCGCCAGCAGCCAAGAAACTAGCGGCTTCGACACGCAGTATTTT. Its protein is CASSQETSGFDTQYF.

The rearrangement joins TRBV18 to TRBJ1-5; 7 positions agree with TRBD1. Germline V lookup: CDR1 KGHSH, CDR2 LQKENI. The CDR3 totals 15 residues. J was trimmed by 5 bases and V by 4 bases; bases with no gene match: 8. The CDR3 DNA is TGTGCCAGCTCACAAGGGACAGCAAGCCATCAGCCCCAGCATTTT. Amino acids: CASSQGTASHQPQHF. Filled out from reference TRBV18 and TRBJ1-5, the complete variable domain reads NAGVMQNPRHLVRRRGQEARLRCSPMKGHSHVYWYRQLPEEGLKFMVYLQKENIIDESGMPKERFSAEFPKEGPSILRIQQVVRGDSAAYFCASSQGTASHQPQHFGDGTRLSIL.

In its sample, this clone was seen a few times. V gene TRBV9 combines with J gene TRBJ1-2; D ambiguous. The CDR3 consists of 14 residues. From germline, CDR1 is SGDLS and CDR2 YYNGEE. V dropped 2 bases and J dropped 6 bases, with 14 bases sitting between them. CDR3 sequence reads: CASSVGFQVDGYTF. CDR3 DNA sequence: TGTGCCAGCAGCGTTGGATTCCAGGTCGATGGCTACACCTTC.

The V and J genes are TRBV19 and TRBJ2-7; 11 bases map to TRBD2. The germline V gene has CDR1 LNHDA and CDR2 SQIVND (reference sequence). After removal of 8 bases from V and 1 base from J, the junction contained 4 bases not matched to a gene. The CDR3 has 14 amino acids. The CDR3 protein is CASRRLAGSYEQYF. The CDR3 DNA reads as TGTGCCAGTCGGAGACTAGCGGGGTCCTACGAGCAGTACTTC.

The chain employs TRBV25-1 and TRBJ2-1; D remains ambiguous. V was shortened by 4 bases and J by 5 bases, with 15 bases between the two germline ends. Germline V gives CDR1 MGHDK, CDR2 SYGVNS. CDR3 size: 15 residues. In DNA form, the CDR3 reads TGTGCCAGCAGTGGCTTTGCCCCTAACGACAATGAGCAGTTCTTC. The encoded protein is CASSGFAPNDNEQFF.

The chain joins TRBV6-5 to TRBJ1-2; TRBD1 matches at 10 bases. The J segment lost 3 bases and the V segment lost 6 bases, leaving 4 bases of the junction unmatched. The CDR3 loop spans 14 amino acids. Germline lookup yields CDR1 MNHEY and CDR2 SVGAGI. DNA of the CDR3: TGTGCCAGCAGCCCGACAGGGGGCCACTATGGCTACACCTTC. Its translation: CASSPTGGHYGYTF.

This chain's CDR3 is CASSDYGTVSGELFF. Written as DNA, the CDR3 is TGCGCCAGCAGCGACTACGGGACAGTAAGCGGGGAGCTGTTTTTT. The chain employs TRBV5-1 and TRBJ2-2; 7 bases are shared with TRBD1. V lost 4 bases and J lost 7; bases outside the gene matches: 10. Germline V gene sequence: CDR1 SGHRS, CDR2 YFSETQ. The length of the CDR3 is 15 residues. Based on the CDR3 plus reference TRBV5-1 and TRBJ2-2, the full variable domain is KAGVTQTPRYLIKTRGQQVTLSCSPISGHRSVSWYQQTPGQGLQFLFEYFSETQRNKGNFPGRFSGRQFSNSRSEMNVSTLELGDSALYLCASSDYGTVSGELFFGEGSRLTVL.